The rows below give T cell receptor beta chains drawn from one sample of a study of CD8 T cells in Susac syndrome. TCRdb re-derived calls from the immunoSEQ multiplex PCR reads in MiXCR, one entry per CDR3 protein. The data contain some 200,000 distinct CDR3 sequences, nearly 97% of them singletons. Sequencing was performed on CD4+ T cells from PBMCs. The receptor source for this set is a human donor with Susac syndrome. Both conserved end residues are trimmed from each CDR3. The order of the fields is V gene, J gene, CDR3 protein.

v_gene: TRBV9; j_gene: TRBJ2-1; CDR3aa: ASSVGARPYNEQF
v_gene: TRBV9; j_gene: TRBJ2-2; CDR3aa: ASNLRGEWTGELF
v_gene: TRBV6-2/TRBV6-3; j_gene: TRBJ2-1; CDR3aa: ASSYSAGGRVNEQF
v_gene: TRBV7-2; j_gene: TRBJ1-2; CDR3aa: ASSPTFGGGYT
v_gene: TRBV6-5; j_gene: TRBJ1-2; CDR3aa: ASSRTGNYGYT
v_gene: TRBV20-1; j_gene: TRBJ2-5; CDR3aa: SALQETQY
v_gene: TRBV2; j_gene: TRBJ1-5; CDR3aa: ASSPGTANNQPQH
v_gene: TRBV2; j_gene: TRBJ2-7; CDR3aa: ASRRDSVGEQY
v_gene: TRBV3-1; j_gene: TRBJ2-3; CDR3aa: ASSQVRGGETQY
v_gene: TRBV11-2; j_gene: TRBJ1-2; CDR3aa: ASSSPGRAGYGYT
v_gene: TRBV29-1; j_gene: TRBJ2-7; CDR3aa: SVEEQGGYEQY
v_gene: TRBV6-1; j_gene: TRBJ2-5; CDR3aa: ASTRTGDESKETQY
v_gene: TRBV12-3/TRBV12-4; j_gene: TRBJ1-1; CDR3aa: ASKGEFAAEAF
v_gene: TRBV25-1; j_gene: TRBJ1-2; CDR3aa: ASSGPGGYYGYT